Below are 26 T cell receptor beta chains sequenced from a single sample in a study of blood T cells in healthy people across ages. Then a second PCR, running roughly 7 to 11 cycles, was carried out with a sample-barcoded 5' primer and a J-beta primer mix. Each CDR3 protein is one row after TCRdb ran MiXCR on the 5' RACE reads. The top ten hold about 20% of the sample, which has about 800,000 distinct CDR3 sequences, 55% to 75% seen once. Sequencing was performed on blood. The receptors were gathered from a man aged 25 to 40 in good health.

CDR3 in DNA: TGCAGTGTTAACGGGTACTGGGCCAGTCCCTACTCGGGCTACACCTTC. It specifies CSVNGYWASPYSGYTF. The chain employs TRBV20-1 and TRBJ1-2; the D is unclear. Germline V lookup: CDR1 DFQATT, CDR2 SNEGSKA (reference sequence). CDR3 length equals 16 residues. Trimming shortened V by 7 bases and J by 8 bases, and 29 bases separated the two germline ends.

The chain carries TRBV28 and TRBJ2-1; TRBD2 matches at 7 bases. Germline V gene lookup returns CDR1 MDHEN and CDR2 SYDVKM. This CDR3 comprises 15 residues. J lost 3 bases, V lost 6 bases, and 8 bases had no gene match. The CDR3 coding sequence is TGTGCCAGCAGCCAATCTAGCGGCATCTACAATGAGCAGTTCTTC. Its translation is CASSQSSGIYNEQFF.

The rearrangement joins TRBV27 to TRBJ1-1, with 9 nucleotides matching TRBD1. Germline V CDR1 and CDR2: MNHEY, SMNVEV (reference sequence). The J segment lost 5 bases and the V segment lost 5 bases, leaving 6 bases of the junction unmatched. CDR3 length: 14 residues. CDR3 bases: TGTGCCAGCAGTGTTCGGGACAGGGTAACTGAAGCTTTCTTT. Residues: CASSVRDRVTEAFF.

This clonotype showed up many times. J is TRBJ2-7 and V is TRBV3-1; D possibly uses TRBD1 or TRBD2 (5 bases each). CDR3 size: 13 residues. CDR1 and CDR2 (germline): LGHDT, YNNKEL (reference sequence). V was clipped by 4 bases and J by 7 bases, with 14 bases between them. The CDR3 sequence is CASSLGTDLEQYF. Here the CDR3 DNA reads TGTGCCAGCAGCCTCGGGACGGACCTTGAGCAGTACTTC.

The rearrangement uses TRBV6-2 or TRBV6-3 and TRBJ2-5, with 11 bases identical to TRBD2. Gene TRBJ2-7 matches the end of the DNA better, so the J call may be wrong. Germline V gene data show CDR1 as MNHEY and CDR2 as SVGEGT. The CDR3 extends over 16 amino acids. Here the CDR3 reads CASTLTRLAGNYEQYF. The CDR3 nucleotides read TGTGCCAGCACTCTCACCAGACTAGCGGGAAACTACGAGCAGTACTTC.

This clonotype was recorded a few times. The V call is TRBV18, the J call TRBJ2-3; D may be TRBD2 (5 bases). The V end was cut by 6 bases, the J end by 7 bases, with 8 bases between. Germline-derived CDR1 and CDR2 are KGHSH and LQKENI. This CDR3 region has 11 residues. CDR3: CASSSGNTQYF. As DNA, the CDR3 is TGTGCCAGCTCGTCGGGGAATACGCAGTATTTT.

This chain joins TRBV30 and TRBJ1-6; 7 bases agree with TRBD1. Germline CDR1 and CDR2: GTSNPN and SVGIG (reference sequence). This CDR3 has 14 residues. J was trimmed by 10 bases and V by 4 bases; bases with no gene match: 10. This chain's CDR3 is CAWNRDSGVSPLHF. In DNA form, the CDR3 reads TGTGCCTGGAACCGGGACAGCGGAGTGTCACCCCTCCACTTT.

This clonotype was counted only a few times. The chain uses TRBV28 and TRBJ2-7; D ambiguous. The CDR3 contains 13 residues. CDR1 and CDR2 (germline): MDHEN, SYDVKM. The germline V and J ends were trimmed by 5 bases and 6 bases, with 14 bases remaining between them. The DNA for the CDR3 is TGTGCCAGCAGTCCGCCGGACCGCTCCGAGCAGTACTTC. Amino acids: CASSPPDRSEQYF.

The genes are TRBV5-1 and TRBJ2-7, with 12 bases that match TRBD1. Germline V gene data show CDR1 as SGHRS and CDR2 as YFSETQ. The CDR3 spans 14 residues. V lost 5 bases, J lost 6 bases, and 6 bases stayed unmatched. The CDR3 coding sequence is TGCGCCAGCAGACAACGGGACAGGGGGCCCGAGCAGTACTTC. Protein product: CASRQRDRGPEQYF.

The chain is built from TRBV9 and TRBJ2-3, with 9 bases aligning to TRBD2. This CDR3 comprises 16 residues. Looked up from germline, CDR1 is SGDLS and CDR2 is YYNGEE. V gave up 3 bases and J gave up 2 bases; unmatched junction bases: 7. The CDR3 DNA follows: TGTGCCAGCAGCGACCAGACTAGCGGATACACAGATACGCAGTATTTT. The encoded protein is CASSDQTSGYTDTQYF. Combining the CDR3 with reference TRBV9 and TRBJ2-3 gives the whole variable domain DSGVTQTPKHLITATGQRVTLRCSPRSGDLSVYWYQQSLDQGLQFLIQYYNGEERAKGNILERFSAQQFPDLHSELNLSSLELGDSALYFCASSDQTSGYTDTQYFGPGTRLTVL.

On this clonotype: Relative to the germline gene, one junction end is altered; a read error may explain this. The chain employs TRBV11-3 and TRBJ2-1; a possible D gene is TRBD1 (5 bases). CDR1 and CDR2 from the germline V gene are SGHNT and YENEEA. The CDR3 extends over 14 amino acids. The CDR3 DNA is TGTGCCAGCAGCGCCACGACAGAGAACAATGCGCAGTTCTTC. It is translated as CASSATTENNAQFF.

The chain has TRBV20-1 and TRBJ2-3; D perhaps matches TRBD2 (5 bases). Trimming stripped 8 bases from V and 2 bases from J, with 14 bases between. The CDR3 loop spans 13 amino acids. Germline CDR1 is DFQATT and CDR2 is SNEGSKA (reference sequence). CDR3 sequence (DNA): TGCAGTACCTCAGACGGGATCACAGATACGCAGTATTTT. Translating gives CSTSDGITDTQYF.

V is TRBV21-1 and J is TRBJ2-1; the table's D call TRBD1 went unverified against the DNA. TRBV21-1 is classified as a pseudogene. The CDR3 length is 17 residues. The CDR3 DNA is TGTGCCAGCAGCAAAGTATGTCTTACGACAGCCTACAATGAGCAGTTCTTC. Its protein product is CASSKVCLTTAYNEQFF.

V gene TRBV4-2 combines with J gene TRBJ2-5, with TRBD2 matching over 10 bases. The CDR3 consists of 16 residues. The J segment lost 1 base and the V segment lost 3 bases, leaving 5 bases of the junction unmatched. CDR1 is LGHNA and CDR2 is YNFKEQ in the germline V gene. CDR3 DNA: TGTGCCAGCAGCCATATCAGCGGGGGGGTCCAAGAGACCCAGTACTTC. Protein product: CASSHISGGVQETQYF.

This chain uses TRBV28 with TRBJ1-2; D unresolved. Trimming removed 2 bases at V and 4 bases at J, with 11 bases between. The CDR3 is made up of 14 amino acids. CDR1 is MDHEN, CDR2 SYDVKM, per germline. Here the CDR3 reads CASSLGRLGYGYTF. As DNA, the CDR3 is TGTGCCAGCAGTTTAGGGAGATTGGGCTATGGCTACACCTTC.

This clonotype was counted a single time. V gene TRBV3-1 combines with J gene TRBJ2-7; D perhaps matches TRBD2 (7 bases). V lost 5 bases and J lost 0, with 14 bases in between. CDR1 is LGHDT and CDR2 is YNNKEL in the germline V gene (reference sequence). This CDR3 is built from 15 residues. CDR3 nucleotides: TGTGCCAGCAGCAGGACCGGGGGGCCCTCCTACGAGCAGTACTTC. Protein sequence: CASSRTGGPSYEQYF.

V is TRBV18 and J is TRBJ1-4, with D perhaps TRBD1 (6 bases). This CDR3 has 16 amino acids. The germline gives CDR1 KGHSH, CDR2 LQKENI. The germline V and J ends were trimmed by 3 bases and 3 bases, with 14 bases remaining between them. This chain's CDR3 is CASSPSGHPPNEKLFF. DNA of the CDR3: TGTGCCAGCTCACCTTCGGGACACCCGCCTAATGAAAAACTGTTTTTT. Full variable domain (missing parts from reference TRBV18 and TRBJ1-4): NAGVMQNPRHLVRRRGQEARLRCSPMKGHSHVYWYRQLPEEGLKFMVYLQKENIIDESGMPKERFSAEFPKEGPSILRIQQVVRGDSAAYFCASSPSGHPPNEKLFFGSGTQLSVL.

This sequence joins TRBV6-1 and TRBJ2-7; TRBD2 matches at 10 bases. Germline CDR1 is MNHNS and CDR2 is SASEGT. J gave up 3 bases and V 5 bases, and 4 bases lay outside the gene matches. This CDR3 is built from 14 residues. The CDR3 here is CASSLAGDNYEQYF. The CDR3, as DNA: TGTGCCAGCAGTCTAGCGGGGGATAACTACGAGCAGTACTTC.

The rearrangement uses TRBV7-2 and TRBJ1-2, with D unclear. The germline gives CDR1 SGHTA, CDR2 FQGNSA. The CDR3 has 15 residues. Trimming stripped 2 bases from V and 0 bases from J, with 10 bases between. Here the CDR3 reads CASSLSGVTNYGYTF. The CDR3 coding sequence is TGTGCCAGCAGCTTATCTGGAGTAACTAACTATGGCTACACCTTC.

Notes on this clonotype: A much larger clone differs by one base, so this may be a read error. V usage is TRBV10-2 and J usage is TRBJ2-1, with D perhaps TRBD1 or TRBD2 (5 bases each). The V gene's germline CDR1 is WSHSY and CDR2 SAAADI. V was shortened by 3 bases and J by 14 bases, with 17 bases between the two germline ends. The CDR3 extends over 13 amino acids. The CDR3 DNA reads TGCGCCAGCAGTGAACTGCCTCGGGGCGAGAAGTTCTTC. Translation: CASSELPRGEKFF.

This clonotype was counted only a few times. J is TRBJ2-5 and V is TRBV7-3; D not resolved. CDR3 length: 13 residues. From germline, CDR1 is SGHTA and CDR2 FQGTGA. V dropped 5 bases and J dropped 3 bases, with 10 bases sitting between them. Here the CDR3 reads CASSQLAEETQYF. In nucleotides, the CDR3 is TGTGCCAGCAGCCAGTTGGCAGAAGAGACCCAGTACTTC. Together with reference TRBV7-3 and TRBJ2-5, the CDR3 gives the full variable domain: GAGVSQTPSNKVTEKGKYVELRCDPISGHTALYWYRQSLGQGPEFLIYFQGTGAADDSGLPNDRFFAVRPEGSVSTLKIQRTERGDSAVYLCASSQLAEETQYFGPGTRLLVL.

V gene TRBV27 combines with J gene TRBJ1-5, with TRBD1 as a possible D gene (6 bases). Germline V lookup: CDR1 MNHEY, CDR2 SMNVEV (reference sequence). V dropped 4 bases and J dropped 0 bases, with 16 bases sitting between them. The CDR3 covers 17 residues. In DNA, the CDR3 is TGTGCCAGCAGTTCTCGATCGGGACATTATAGCAATCAGCCCCAGCATTTT. Translating gives CASSSRSGHYSNQPQHF.

The J gene is TRBJ2-3, the V gene TRBV2, with 8 bases that match TRBD1. V gave up 1 base and J gave up 14 bases; unmatched junction bases: 14. The V gene's germline CDR1 is SNHLY and CDR2 FYNNEI. This CDR3 has 15 residues. The CDR3 coding sequence is TGTGCCAGCAGTGAAGACAGGGGGGTGCACAGATACGCGTATTTT. Encoded protein: CASSEDRGVHRYAYF.

The CDR3 protein is CSARPGTSGVMYTQYF. CDR3 DNA: TGCAGTGCTAGACCCGGGACTAGCGGGGTCATGTATACGCAGTATTTT. This rearrangement joins TRBV20-1 to TRBJ2-3; 13 positions agree with TRBD2. J gave up 7 bases and V 2 bases, and 9 bases lay outside the gene matches. The CDR3 extends over 16 amino acids. Germline V lookup: CDR1 DFQATT, CDR2 SNEGSKA (reference sequence).

Details on this clonotype: This may stem from a read error, because a much larger clone lies one nucleotide away. V usage is TRBV4-2 and J usage is TRBJ2-1, with D perhaps matching TRBD2 (6 bases). CDR3 length: 17 residues. Trimming took off 2 bases at V and 6 bases at J, with 20 bases between the two ends. The germline V gene has CDR1 LGHNA and CDR2 YNFKEQ. As DNA, the CDR3 is TGTGCCAGCAGCCAACAACCGCCGGCGGGGTACCCCAATGAGCAGTTCTTC. Protein sequence: CASSQQPPAGYPNEQFF.

This rearrangement joins TRBV20-1 to TRBJ1-2, with 7 bases matching TRBD1. V dropped 6 bases and J dropped 7; count of bases not matched to a gene: 17. This CDR3 comprises 15 residues. Germline assignment: CDR1 DFQATT and CDR2 SNEGSKA (reference sequence). The CDR3 DNA follows: TGCAGTGCCCGTAGGGCAGGGGGACAGAGTGGTGGCTACACCTTC. Translated: CSARRAGGQSGGYTF.